Following are 2 T cell receptor beta chains from one sample sequenced in a study of T cell repertoires in cytomegalovirus infection. TCRdb reprocessed the reads with MiXCR, giving one entry per CDR3 protein. The sample lists roughly 630,000 distinct CDR3 sequences, 20% to 25% occurring once. Sequencing was done on a sample of CD8+ T cells from PBMCs. The receptors originated from a human donor in good health (CMV status not recorded). Some clones in this sample may be carry-over from other donors' samples.

This clonotype was observed a few times. For the CDR3, the DNA is TGTGCCAGTAGTATTCAGGGGGCGGTCACTGAAGCTTTCTTT. Residues: CASSIQGAVTEAFF. The V and J genes are TRBV19 and TRBJ1-1; 8 bases agree with TRBD1. Germline CDR1 is LNHDA and CDR2 is SQIVND (reference sequence). Trimming took 3 bases from V and 4 from J; bases not matched to a gene: 4. The CDR3 length is 14 residues.

The genes are TRBV28 and TRBJ2-1; D is undetermined. Between the trimmed V and J ends, which lost 6 bases and 13 bases, there was a span of 13 bases. The germline V gene has CDR1 MDHEN and CDR2 SYDVKM. This CDR3 has 11 amino acids. The CDR3 nucleotides are TGTGCCAGCAGGCGAAGCGAACCTCAGTTCTTC. It codes for CASRRSEPQFF.